This TCR beta chain was captured by sequencing in a study of blood T cell repertoires in COVID-19. Germline-derived CDR1 and CDR2 are KGHSY and FQNENV. After removal of 4 bases from V and 6 bases from J, the junction contained 3 bases not matched to a gene. The CDR3 is 13 residues long. The repertoire was sequenced with immunoSEQ multiplex PCR; TCRdb's copy has only in-frame clones and lacks some. This sample has around 90,000 clones, with around nine tenths found just once. The chain employs TRBV16 and TRBJ1-5; 7 bases match TRBD1. The receptor's source is a man aged 50-59 years with COVID-19, enrolled during active disease. The sample comprised peripheral blood. Here the CDR3 reads CASSLDRVQPQHF. CDR3 coding DNA: TGTGCCAGCAGCCTCGACAGGGTTCAGCCCCAGCATTTT.